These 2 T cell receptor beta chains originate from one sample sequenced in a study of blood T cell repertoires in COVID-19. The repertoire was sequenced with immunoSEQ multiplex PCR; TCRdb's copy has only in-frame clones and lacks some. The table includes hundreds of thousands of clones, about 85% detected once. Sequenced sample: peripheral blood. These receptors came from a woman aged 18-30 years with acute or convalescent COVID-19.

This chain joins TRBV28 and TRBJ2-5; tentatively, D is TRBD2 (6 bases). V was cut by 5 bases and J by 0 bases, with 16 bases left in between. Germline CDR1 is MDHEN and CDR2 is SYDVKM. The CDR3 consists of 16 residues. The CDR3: CASSPGTSWYQETQYF. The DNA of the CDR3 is TGTGCCAGCAGTCCAGGGACTTCTTGGTACCAAGAGACCCAGTACTTC. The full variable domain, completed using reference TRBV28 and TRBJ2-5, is DVKVTQSSRYLVKRTGEKVFLECVQDMDHENMFWYRQDPGLGLRLIYFSYDVKMKEKGDIPEGYSVSREKKERFSLILESASTNQTSMYLCASSPGTSWYQETQYFGPGTRLLVL.

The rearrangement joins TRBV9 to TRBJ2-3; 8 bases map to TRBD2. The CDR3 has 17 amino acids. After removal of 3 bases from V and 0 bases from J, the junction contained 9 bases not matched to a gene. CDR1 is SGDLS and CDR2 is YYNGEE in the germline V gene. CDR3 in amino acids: CASSASLAGPSTDTQYF. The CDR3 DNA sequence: TGTGCCAGCAGCGCTTCCTTAGCGGGACCTAGCACAGATACGCAGTATTTT.